The 31 T cell receptor beta chains presented below share a single source sample, sequenced in a study of blood T cell repertoires in COVID-19. The method was immunoSEQ multiplex PCR; TCRdb's version includes in-frame clones alone and lacks a portion of them. The profile shows some 300,000 clones, 86% of them singletons. The sample consisted of peripheral blood. These receptors were taken from a woman between 65 and 79 years old with COVID-19, enrolled during active disease.

A few counts support this clone. This chain links TRBV5-1 with TRBJ2-4; TRBD1 agrees at 8 bases. The CDR3 spans 15 residues. From germline, CDR1 is SGHRS and CDR2 YFSETQ. The trim removed 0 bases at V and 5 bases at J, leaving 4 bases unmatched. Here the CDR3 DNA reads TGCGCCAGCAGCTTGGCCCCAGGGGGCCAAAACATTCAGTACTTC. Its protein product is CASSLAPGGQNIQYF.

The CDR3 spells CASSVKETALNNEQFF. Written as DNA, the CDR3 is TGTGCCAGCAGTGTCAAGGAGACAGCCCTCAACAATGAGCAGTTCTTC. V usage is TRBV2 and J usage is TRBJ2-1, with a tentative D call TRBD1 (5 bases). Germline V gene lookup returns CDR1 SNHLY and CDR2 FYNNEI. This CDR3 contains 16 residues. V was clipped by 4 bases and J by 5 bases, with 18 bases between them.

The sample holds one count of this clone. This chain uses TRBV24-1 with TRBJ2-3, with a tentative D call TRBD2 (5 bases). Per germline, CDR1 KGHDR and CDR2 SFDVKD. V was cut by 10 bases and J by 4 bases, with 17 bases left in between. The CDR3 is made up of 14 amino acids. CDR3 nucleotide sequence: TGTGCCACAGCGCCCCGGGAAGTCCCAGATACGCAGTATTTT. This translates into CATAPREVPDTQYF.

The rearrangement joins TRBV29-1 to TRBJ1-1; TRBD1 agrees at 7 bases. CDR3 length: 15 residues. V lost 6 bases, J lost 4 bases, and 14 bases stayed unmatched. Germline loops: CDR1 SQVTM, CDR2 ANQGSEA. In DNA, the CDR3 is TGCAGCGTCCCTTCCACGACAGGGTTAGGCACTGAAGCTTTCTTT. Translation gives CSVPSTTGLGTEAFF.

This clone came up a few times. The chain employs TRBV14 and TRBJ1-1, with D perhaps matching TRBD1 (5 bases). CDR1 is SGHDN and CDR2 is FVKESK in the germline V gene. CDR3 length: 13 residues. The V and J ends lost 8 bases and 0 bases respectively, with 10 bases between them. The CDR3 reads CASGRQMNTEAFF. In nucleotides, the CDR3 is TGTGCCAGCGGAAGACAGATGAACACTGAAGCTTTCTTT.

V gene TRBV7-9 combines with J gene TRBJ2-7, with 9 nucleotides matching TRBD1. Unmatched junction bases numbered 10, after V lost 4 bases and J lost 9 bases. Germline assignment: CDR1 SEHNR and CDR2 FQNEAQ (reference sequence). The CDR3 totals 14 residues. CDR3 DNA sequence: TGTGCCAGCAGCTCCCCTAGGACAGGGGTGATGCAGTACTTC. It specifies CASSSPRTGVMQYF.

The chain is built from TRBV6-5 and TRBJ1-2; D is uncertain. Germline assignment: CDR1 MNHEY and CDR2 SVGAGI. This CDR3 spans 13 amino acids. Trimming removed 6 bases from V and 0 bases from J, with 8 bases in between. In nucleotides, the CDR3 is TGTGCCAGCAGGTTATTCTCTAACTATGGCTACACCTTC. Amino acid sequence: CASRLFSNYGYTF.

This sequence joins TRBV28 and TRBJ1-6; TRBD1 might be the D (5 bases). The germline V and J ends were trimmed by 2 bases and 7 bases, with 15 bases remaining between them. The CDR3 totals 16 residues. Germline-derived CDR1 and CDR2 are MDHEN and SYDVKM. The chain's CDR3 is CASSLRQGNLNSPLHF. DNA for the CDR3: TGTGCCAGCAGTTTAAGGCAGGGAAATCTCAATTCACCCCTCCACTTT. The full variable domain, in which reference TRBV28 and TRBJ1-6 provide the parts outside the CDR3, is DVKVTQSSRYLVKRTGEKVFLECVQDMDHENMFWYRQDPGLGLRLIYFSYDVKMKEKGDIPEGYSVSREKKERFSLILESASTNQTSMYLCASSLRQGNLNSPLHFGNGTRLTVT.

This clone was detected a few times. The chain is built from TRBV6-5 and TRBJ2-2, with 7 bases that match TRBD1. Germline V CDR1 and CDR2: MNHEY, SVGAGI. V was pared by 6 bases and J by 7 bases, with 5 bases of the junction left unmatched. CDR3 length equals 13 residues. The CDR3 bases are TGTGCCAGCAGACCCGGGACAGTCGGGGAGCTGTTTTTT. This codes for CASRPGTVGELFF.

This chain connects TRBV10-3 to TRBJ2-7, with 8 bases matching TRBD2. V gave up 0 bases and J gave up 1 base; unmatched junction bases: 5. CDR1 is ENHRY, CDR2 SYGVKD, per germline. The length of the CDR3 is 16 residues. This CDR3 is CAISESGRGGSYEQYF. In nucleotides, the CDR3 is TGTGCCATCAGTGAGTCAGGTCGGGGGGGTTCCTACGAGCAGTACTTC.

The chain combines TRBV19 with TRBJ2-7; D might be TRBD1 (6 bases). Trimming took off 7 bases at V and 0 bases at J, with 19 bases between the two ends. CDR3 length: 16 residues. CDR1 LNHDA and CDR2 SQIVND come from the germline V gene (reference sequence). The CDR3 DNA reads TGTGCCAGTAAGGTATCAGGGGCCTCGAGCTCCTACGAGCAGTACTTC. It is translated as CASKVSGASSSYEQYF.

The V gene is TRBV29-1, the J gene TRBJ2-5; 12 bases are shared with TRBD1. CDR3 length: 15 residues. Germline V gene lookup returns CDR1 SQVTM and CDR2 ANQGSEA. Trimming at V came to 4 bases and at J to 4 bases, leaving 7 bases not matched to a gene. The CDR3 is CSVGGTGGARETQYF. CDR3 sequence (DNA): TGCAGCGTTGGGGGGACAGGGGGCGCGAGAGAGACCCAGTACTTC. The full variable domain, its missing parts supplied by reference TRBV29-1 and TRBJ2-5, is SAVISQKPSRDICQRGTSLTIQCQVDSQVTMMFWYRQQPGQSLTLIATANQGSEATYESGFVIDKFPISRPNLTFSTLTVSNMSPEDSSIYLCSVGGTGGARETQYFGPGTRLLVL.

This chain joins TRBV5-4 and TRBJ2-7; 10 nucleotides align to TRBD1. CDR1 and CDR2 (germline): SGHNT, YYREEE (reference sequence). The ends lost 2 bases at V and 5 bases at J; junction bases unmatched: 4. The CDR3 extends over 14 amino acids. The CDR3 loop is CASSFKTGGHEQYF. DNA for the CDR3: TGTGCCAGCAGCTTTAAGACAGGGGGCCACGAGCAGTACTTC.

The chain links TRBV6-2 or TRBV6-3 to TRBJ2-7; 12 positions match TRBD2. The germline V gene encodes CDR1 MNHEY and CDR2 SVGEGT. The CDR3 spans 16 residues. With 4 bases clipped from V and 2 bases from J, the junction kept 6 bases outside the gene matches. The CDR3 is CASSLDLAGGTYEQYF. The CDR3, as DNA: TGTGCCAGCAGTTTAGATCTAGCGGGGGGGACCTACGAGCAGTACTTC.

V and J are TRBV6-5 and TRBJ1-4, with 7 positions matching TRBD1. After removal of 2 bases from V and 5 bases from J, the junction contained 5 bases not matched to a gene. The CDR3 runs to 15 residues. Germline V gene sequence: CDR1 MNHEY, CDR2 SVGAGI. CDR3 in amino acids: CASSYRTGGNEKLFF. CDR3 in DNA: TGTGCCAGCAGTTACCGGACAGGCGGAAATGAAAAACTGTTTTTT.

The chain uses TRBV19 and TRBJ2-1; 9 bases line up with TRBD2. Germline V gene sequence: CDR1 LNHDA, CDR2 SQIVND (reference sequence). V shed 3 bases and J 7 bases; nucleotides not matched to a gene: 7. This CDR3 has 15 residues. As DNA, the CDR3 is TGTGCCAGTAGTATGGGCCAGCGGGGGGTTAATGAGCAGTTCTTC. Translated, it gives CASSMGQRGVNEQFF. Supplemented by reference TRBV19 and TRBJ2-1, the full variable domain reads DGGITQSPKYLFRKEGQNVTLSCEQNLNHDAMYWYRQDPGQGLRLIYYSQIVNDFQKGDIAEGYSVSREKKESFPLTVTSAQKNPTAFYLCASSMGQRGVNEQFFGPGTRLTVL.

This chain connects TRBV5-6 to TRBJ2-7; TRBD1 agrees at 7 bases. Unmatched junction bases numbered 1, after V lost 4 bases and J lost 3 bases. The CDR3 consists of 12 residues. CDR1 is SGHDT and CDR2 is YYEEEE in the germline V gene. The CDR3 DNA is TGTGCCAGCAGCCGGGACAGCTACGAGCAGTACTTC. Its translation: CASSRDSYEQYF.

The chain recombines TRBV5-4 with TRBJ2-2; D not resolved. Trimming left V 0 bases short and J 2 bases short, with 8 bases between. There are 15 residues in the CDR3. The germline V gene has CDR1 SGHNT and CDR2 YYREEE (reference sequence). As DNA, the CDR3 is TGTGCCAGCAGCTTGGGGGCCTTTAACACCGGGGAGCTGTTTTTT. Its translation is CASSLGAFNTGELFF.

The chain joins TRBV15 to TRBJ2-3; 8 positions match TRBD2. Germline V gene data show CDR1 as LNHNV and CDR2 as YYDKDF (reference sequence). V was pared by 4 bases and J by 6 bases, with 15 bases of the junction left unmatched. The CDR3 sequence is 17 residues long. CDR3 residues: CATSMPRGDTPGDTQYF. Here the CDR3 DNA reads TGTGCCACCAGCATGCCGCGGGGGGACACCCCTGGGGATACGCAGTATTTT.

This clone qualifies as hyperexpanded. The chain carries TRBV5-6 and TRBJ1-1; unclear D gene. Germline V gene lookup returns CDR1 SGHDT and CDR2 YYEEEE. The CDR3 has 17 amino acids. V lost 4 bases to trimming and J lost 5 bases, with 24 bases between them. The DNA of the CDR3 is TGTGCCAGCAGCCCTGACTTTTGGATAAGTTTTTGGACTGAAGCTTTCTTT. Its translation is CASSPDFWISFWTEAFF.

This chain connects TRBV5-6 to TRBJ2-7; D unresolved. V was clipped by 1 base and J by 4 bases, with 6 bases between them. The germline CDR1 and CDR2 sequences are SGHDT and YYEEEE. The CDR3 spans 12 residues. The CDR3 loop is CASSLSVYEQYF. The CDR3 DNA follows: TGTGCCAGCAGCTTGTCGGTGTACGAGCAGTACTTC.

The chain recombines TRBV30 with TRBJ2-7, with TRBD1 identical over 9 bases. Germline V gives CDR1 GTSNPN, CDR2 SVGIG (reference sequence). The CDR3 runs to 14 residues. V trimming: 3 bases; J trimming: 3 bases; junction bases outside the gene matches: 6. This CDR3 is CAWSTTGQGYEQYF. CDR3 nucleotide sequence: TGTGCCTGGAGCACTACGGGACAGGGCTACGAGCAGTACTTC.

V and J are TRBV9 and TRBJ1-1; the match to TRBD1 covers 10 bases. CDR1 is SGDLS and CDR2 is YYNGEE in the germline V gene. The junction had 9 bases not matched to a gene; V was cut back by 4 bases and J by 3 bases. CDR3 size: 16 residues. The CDR3 region is CASSPQRTGGYTEAFF. The CDR3 bases are TGTGCCAGCAGCCCCCAAAGGACAGGGGGTTACACTGAAGCTTTCTTT.

The V gene is TRBV5-4, the J gene TRBJ1-4; 10 nucleotides match TRBD1. Germline-derived CDR1 and CDR2 are SGHNT and YYREEE (reference sequence). The CDR3 sequence is 15 residues long. Trimming took 4 bases from V and 11 from J; bases not matched to a gene: 11. CDR3 nucleotides: TGTGCCAGCAGCAACCGGGACAGGGGAGGACATAAACTGTTTTTT. Its translation: CASSNRDRGGHKLFF.

The chain links TRBV2 to TRBJ2-2; no clear D gene. CDR1 is SNHLY, CDR2 FYNNEI, per germline. This CDR3 has 11 amino acids. The V end was cut by 5 bases, the J end by 7 bases, with 5 bases between. In DNA form, the CDR3 reads TGTGCCAGCAGTAGCCACGGGGAGCTGTTTTTT. This sequence encodes CASSSHGELFF.

V is TRBV6-5 and J is TRBJ1-1, with 8 bases matching TRBD1. From germline, CDR1 is MNHEY and CDR2 SVGAGI. CDR3 size: 15 residues. The trim removed 7 bases at V and 1 base at J, leaving 8 bases unmatched. DNA of the CDR3: TGTGCCAGCATAGGCAGGGGGCTTGGGAACACTGAAGCTTTCTTT. This translates into CASIGRGLGNTEAFF.

The chain combines TRBV6-5 with TRBJ1-1; D is perhaps TRBD1 (6 bases). The germline V gene encodes CDR1 MNHEY and CDR2 SVGAGI. This CDR3 is 14 amino acids long. Between the trimmed V and J ends, which lost 6 bases and 5 bases, there was a span of 16 bases. The chain's CDR3 is CASRTTGSGTEAFF. DNA for the CDR3: TGTGCCAGCAGAACAACAGGGTCGGGGACTGAAGCTTTCTTT.

The chain carries TRBV29-1 and TRBJ1-2, with D perhaps TRBD1 (6 bases). The germline CDR1 and CDR2 sequences are SQVTM and ANQGSEA. This CDR3 contains 14 residues. Trimming pared 3 bases from V and 1 base from J, leaving 12 bases between. The CDR3 DNA is TGCAGCGTTGATGGAACAGGGAGTAACTATGGCTACACCTTC. It yields the protein CSVDGTGSNYGYTF. Full variable domain (remainder filled in from reference TRBV29-1 and TRBJ1-2): SAVISQKPSRDICQRGTSLTIQCQVDSQVTMMFWYRQQPGQSLTLIATANQGSEATYESGFVIDKFPISRPNLTFSTLTVSNMSPEDSSIYLCSVDGTGSNYGYTFGSGTRLTVV.

The V gene is TRBV7-2, the J gene TRBJ2-5; tentative D call: TRBD2 (6 bases). Per germline, CDR1 SGHTA and CDR2 FQGNSA. The germline V and J ends were trimmed by 0 bases and 5 bases, with 16 bases remaining between them. CDR3 length: 16 residues. The DNA for the CDR3 is TGTGCCAGCAGCTTAGCGGGGCGGGGCCTGAGGGAGACCCAGTACTTC. It yields the protein CASSLAGRGLRETQYF. Full variable domain (remainder filled in from reference TRBV7-2 and TRBJ2-5): GAGVSQSPSNKVTEKGKDVELRCDPISGHTALYWYRQSLGQGLEFLIYFQGNSAPDKSGLPSDRFSAERTGGSVSTLTIQRTQQEDSAVYLCASSLAGRGLRETQYFGPGTRLLVL.

V and J are TRBV5-1 and TRBJ2-5; 9 nucleotides align to TRBD2. Germline CDR1 SGHRS, CDR2 YFSETQ. The CDR3 covers 17 residues. J was trimmed by 2 bases and V by 0 bases; bases with no gene match: 8. CDR3 coding DNA: TGCGCCAGCAGCTTGGTCGGTAGCGGGGGATCACAAGAGACCCAGTACTTC. Its translation: CASSLVGSGGSQETQYF. The full variable domain, with the rest looked up from reference TRBV5-1 and TRBJ2-5, is KAGVTQTPRYLIKTRGQQVTLSCSPISGHRSVSWYQQTPGQGLQFLFEYFSETQRNKGNFPGRFSGRQFSNSRSEMNVSTLELGDSALYLCASSLVGSGGSQETQYFGPGTRLLVL.

The CDR3 is CASSFDRNSPLHF. CDR3 sequence (DNA): TGTGCCAGCAGCTTCGACAGAAATTCACCCCTCCACTTT. The chain joins TRBV7-9 to TRBJ1-6; perhaps TRBD1 as D (5 bases). Germline assignment: CDR1 SEHNR and CDR2 FQNEAQ (reference sequence). There are 13 residues in the CDR3. V gave up 3 bases and J gave up 7 bases, with 7 bases separating them.